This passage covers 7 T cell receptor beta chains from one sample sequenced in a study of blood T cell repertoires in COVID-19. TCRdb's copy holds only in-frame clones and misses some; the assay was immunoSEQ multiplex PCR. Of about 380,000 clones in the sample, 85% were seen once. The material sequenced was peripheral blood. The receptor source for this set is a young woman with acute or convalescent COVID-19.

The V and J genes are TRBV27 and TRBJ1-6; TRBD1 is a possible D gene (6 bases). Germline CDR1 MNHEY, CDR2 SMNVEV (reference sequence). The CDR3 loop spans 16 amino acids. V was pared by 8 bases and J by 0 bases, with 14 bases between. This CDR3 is CASHTGQSSYNSPLHF. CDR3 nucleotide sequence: TGTGCCAGCCACACAGGGCAGAGCTCCTATAATTCACCCCTCCACTTT.

The CDR3 here is CASSPPSTGVYGYTF. In DNA form, the CDR3 reads TGTGCCAGCTCACCCCCCAGTACGGGGGTTTATGGCTACACCTTC. J is TRBJ1-2 and V is TRBV18, with D perhaps TRBD1 (5 bases). This CDR3 is built from 15 residues. The V gene's germline CDR1 is KGHSH and CDR2 LQKENI. V gave up 3 bases and J gave up 5 bases, with 16 bases separating them.

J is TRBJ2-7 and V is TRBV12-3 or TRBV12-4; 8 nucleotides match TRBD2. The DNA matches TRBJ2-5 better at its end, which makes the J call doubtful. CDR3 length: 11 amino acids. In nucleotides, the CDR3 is TGTGCCAGCAGTCGGGGGGGGACCCAGTACTTC. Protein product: CASSRGGTQYF.

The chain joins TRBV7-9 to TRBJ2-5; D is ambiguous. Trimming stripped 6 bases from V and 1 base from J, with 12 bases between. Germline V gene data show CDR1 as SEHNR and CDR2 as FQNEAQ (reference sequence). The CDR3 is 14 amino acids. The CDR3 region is CASRPEQSQETQYF. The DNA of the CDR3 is TGTGCCAGCAGACCAGAACAGAGCCAAGAGACCCAGTACTTC.

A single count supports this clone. The CDR3 reads CASSKWTGSYEQYF. CDR3 in DNA: TGCGCCAGCAGCAAATGGACAGGGAGCTACGAGCAGTACTTC. The chain is built from TRBV10-2 and TRBJ2-7; 8 bases map to TRBD1. Germline trimming cut 6 bases from V and 3 bases from J; bases unmatched to any gene: 7. The CDR3 has 14 residues. Germline V gene lookup returns CDR1 WSHSY and CDR2 SAAADI.

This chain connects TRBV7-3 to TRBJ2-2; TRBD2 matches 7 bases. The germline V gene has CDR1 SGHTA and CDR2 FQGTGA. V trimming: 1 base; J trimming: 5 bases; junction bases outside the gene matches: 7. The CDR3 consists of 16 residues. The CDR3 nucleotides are TGTGCCAGCAGCTTAAGAGCGGGAAGACAGACCGGGGAGCTGTTTTTT. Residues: CASSLRAGRQTGELFF.

As DNA, the CDR3 is TGTGCCAGCGAGCGGGCTTCGGGGGGAAACACCATATATTTT. Its protein product is CASERASGGNTIYF. The chain uses TRBV19 and TRBJ1-3, with D unclear. The V end was cut by 9 bases, the J end by 4 bases, with 16 bases between. The CDR3 is made up of 14 amino acids. The V gene's germline CDR1 is LNHDA and CDR2 SQIVND (reference sequence).